What follows are 14 T cell receptor beta chains derived from one specimen sequenced in a study of blood T cell repertoires in COVID-19. Repertoires were generated with immunoSEQ multiplex PCR, while TCRdb's copy carries only in-frame clones and drops some. This sample yields approximately 60,000 clones, of which 86% are seen a single time; 3.2% belongs to the top ten. The specimen was peripheral blood. The receptor source for this set is a middle-aged man with active COVID-19.

In its sample, this clone was seen a few times. V and J are TRBV7-2 and TRBJ1-5; D is unresolved. Looked up from germline, CDR1 is SGHTA and CDR2 is FQGNSA. The CDR3 consists of 16 residues. The V gene lost 5 bases and the J gene lost 3 bases, with 17 bases spanning the gap. The chain's CDR3 is CASSPGSPSDNQPQHF. CDR3 bases: TGTGCCAGCAGCCCCGGTTCGCCATCTGACAATCAGCCCCAGCATTTT.

V and J are TRBV9 and TRBJ2-5, with 13 bases matching TRBD2. Germline lookup yields CDR1 SGDLS and CDR2 YYNGEE. The J segment lost 3 bases and the V segment lost 4 bases, leaving 3 bases of the junction unmatched. The CDR3 loop spans 15 amino acids. The CDR3 loop reads CASSKGLAGKETQYF. The CDR3 nucleotides are TGTGCCAGCAGCAAGGGACTAGCGGGGAAAGAGACCCAGTACTTC.

V gene TRBV5-1 combines with J gene TRBJ1-1; D is possibly TRBD1 (6 bases). The CDR3 has 15 residues. From germline, CDR1 is SGHRS and CDR2 YFSETQ. V shed 0 bases and J shed 4 bases, with 13 bases lying between them. The CDR3 sequence: CASSLVREGGTEAFF. CDR3 sequence (DNA): TGCGCCAGCAGCTTGGTCAGGGAGGGGGGCACTGAAGCTTTCTTT.

The chain has TRBV10-3 and TRBJ2-7, with D possibly matching TRBD1 (6 bases). Trimming left V 3 bases short and J 3 bases short, with 9 bases between. The CDR3 loop spans 13 amino acids. Per germline, CDR1 ENHRY and CDR2 SYGVKD. The CDR3 DNA is TGTGCCATCAGTGATACAGGGAGCTACGAGCAGTACTTC. Encoded protein: CAISDTGSYEQYF.

The chain links TRBV7-2 to TRBJ2-7; TRBD2 matches 7 bases. V trimming: 5 bases; J trimming: 4 bases; junction bases outside the gene matches: 17. Germline V CDR1 and CDR2: SGHTA, FQGNSA. CDR3 length: 17 residues. The CDR3 here is CASSTPRGSGTVYEQYF. In DNA, the CDR3 is TGTGCCAGCAGCACCCCCCGGGGGAGCGGGACTGTGTACGAGCAGTACTTC.

CDR3 protein: CASSPDRGDEKLFF. The CDR3 DNA reads TGCGCCAGCAGCCCCGACAGGGGGGATGAAAAACTGTTTTTT. This chain uses TRBV5-1 with TRBJ1-4; 9 nucleotides agree with TRBD1. After removal of 4 bases from V and 6 bases from J, the junction contained 4 bases not matched to a gene. Germline assignment: CDR1 SGHRS and CDR2 YFSETQ. The CDR3 loop spans 14 amino acids.

The chain joins TRBV4-3 to TRBJ1-5; 8 bases map to TRBD1. Trimming removed 0 bases from V and 6 bases from J; junction bases left unmatched: 4. The CDR3 is 15 amino acids. CDR1 LGHNA and CDR2 YSLEER come from the germline V gene. The CDR3 reads CASSQDGQGGQPQHF. As DNA, the CDR3 is TGCGCCAGCAGCCAAGATGGACAGGGTGGTCAGCCCCAGCATTTT.

The V call is TRBV28, the J call TRBJ2-7; 9 bases fit TRBD2. The CDR3 has 13 amino acids. Germline V gives CDR1 MDHEN, CDR2 SYDVKM. With 6 bases clipped from V and 4 bases from J, the junction kept 4 bases outside the gene matches. The CDR3, as DNA: TGTGCCAGCAGCGCGGGACTAGCTTACGAGCAGTACTTC. Encoded protein: CASSAGLAYEQYF.

The chain links TRBV6-2 or TRBV6-3 to TRBJ2-1; possible D gene TRBD2, 6 bases. This CDR3 region has 17 residues. CDR1 and CDR2 from the germline V gene are MNHEY and SVGEGT. The ends were cut back, 6 bases at V and 1 base at J, with 19 bases in the middle. For the CDR3, the DNA is TGTGCCAGCAGACCTCATGACCCCGGAGGGTCCTACAATGAGCAGTTCTTC. Its translation: CASRPHDPGGSYNEQFF.

The chain has TRBV5-1 and TRBJ2-1; 9 bases fit TRBD2. There are 18 residues in the CDR3. Germline CDR1 and CDR2: SGHRS and YFSETQ. V dropped 0 bases and J dropped 5; count of bases not matched to a gene: 12. CDR3 DNA: TGCGCCAGCAGCTTGGAGGGCTCTAGCGGGGCTACTAACAATGAGCAGTTCTTC. This encodes CASSLEGSSGATNNEQFF.

The rearrangement uses TRBV5-6 and TRBJ2-3, with 8 bases aligning to TRBD1. The CDR3 runs 15 residues. Germline V CDR1 and CDR2: SGHDT, YYEEEE. The V segment lost 4 bases and the J segment 2 bases; nucleotides outside the gene matches: 6. The CDR3 bases are TGTGCCAGCAGCCACGACAGGGGCCCCACAGATACGCAGTATTTT. Protein: CASSHDRGPTDTQYF.

V usage is TRBV5-6 and J usage is TRBJ1-4; a possible D gene is TRBD1 (6 bases). The V and J ends lost 2 bases and 7 bases respectively, with 15 bases between them. Germline loops: CDR1 SGHDT, CDR2 YYEEEE. This CDR3 has 15 residues. The CDR3 sequence: CASSFSGGAGEKLFF. The DNA of the CDR3 is TGTGCCAGCAGCTTTAGCGGGGGGGCTGGTGAAAAACTGTTTTTT.

This clone is a singleton in its sample. The chain recombines TRBV28 with TRBJ2-3, with D tentatively TRBD2 (7 bases). The CDR3 sequence is 12 residues long. Germline V gene data show CDR1 as MDHEN and CDR2 as SYDVKM. V was pared by 7 bases and J by 11 bases, with 16 bases between. DNA of the CDR3: TGTGCCAGCACCTCTCCGGGGGGCAGGCAGTATTTT. It translates to CASTSPGGRQYF.

The chain is built from TRBV4-3 and TRBJ2-5; weak D call: TRBD1 (5 bases). V lost 4 bases, J lost 3 bases, and 12 bases lay in between. Germline V gene data show CDR1 as LGHNA and CDR2 as YSLEER. The CDR3 runs 14 residues. The CDR3 sequence: CASSRRQFEETQYF. The CDR3 bases are TGCGCCAGCAGCCGACGACAGTTTGAAGAGACCCAGTACTTC.